One and the same sample provided the 24 T cell receptor beta chains below, sequenced in a study of blood T cell repertoires in COVID-19. This table comes from immunoSEQ multiplex PCR, and its TCRdb copy is limited to in-frame clones, with some not included. The repertoire holds a few hundred thousand clones, with nearly 90% as singletons. Sequenced input: PBMCs or T cells enriched from blood (not recorded which). The receptors come from a man aged 25 to 45 who had been exposed to COVID-19.

This chain links TRBV29-1 with TRBJ1-2; 9 positions match TRBD1. V shed 7 bases, J shed 8 bases, and the junction held 8 bases outside the gene matches. The CDR3 runs to 12 residues. Germline V gives CDR1 SQVTM, CDR2 ANQGSEA. CDR3 region: CSDDRGLGGYTF. CDR3 coding DNA: TGCAGCGACGACAGGGGGTTAGGGGGCTACACCTTC.

Turning to this clone: One junction end disagrees with the germline gene, perhaps due to a read error. The chain employs TRBV4-3 and TRBJ1-1; TRBD1 matches at 8 bases. The CDR3 is 12 amino acids. The germline V gene encodes CDR1 LGHNA and CDR2 YSLEER. The CDR3 protein is CASRQGQGSAFF. DNA of the CDR3: TGCGCCAGCAGACAAGGACAGGGTTCGGCTTTCTTT.

The sample holds a few counts of this clone. The V gene is TRBV15, the J gene TRBJ1-5, with D unclear. Germline V CDR1 and CDR2: LNHNV, YYDKDF (reference sequence). This CDR3 has 14 amino acids. Between the trimmed V and J ends, which lost 7 bases and 3 bases, there was a span of 13 bases. CDR3 residues: CATTPDGDNQPQHF. CDR3 sequence (DNA): TGTGCCACCACCCCGGACGGGGACAATCAGCCCCAGCATTTT.

The chain employs TRBV2 and TRBJ2-2; 10 bases align to TRBD2. Looked up from germline, CDR1 is SNHLY and CDR2 is FYNNEI. V was clipped by 4 bases and J by 2 bases; unmatched bases: 1. The length of the CDR3 is 15 residues. This CDR3 is CASSVLAGNTGELFF. As DNA, the CDR3 is TGTGCCAGCAGTGTACTAGCGGGAAACACCGGGGAGCTGTTTTTT.

The chain couples TRBV5-4 to TRBJ2-2; D may be TRBD1 (7 bases). CDR1 is SGHNT, CDR2 YYREEE, per germline (reference sequence). This CDR3 is built from 16 residues. Between the trimmed V and J ends, which lost 0 bases and 5 bases, there was a span of 14 bases. The CDR3 reads CASSLAFQGGTGELFF. CDR3 in DNA: TGTGCCAGCAGCTTGGCCTTCCAGGGGGGAACCGGGGAGCTGTTTTTT.

A single count supports this clone. The genes are TRBV19 and TRBJ2-3; perhaps TRBD2 as D (6 bases). CDR3 size: 13 residues. Germline loops: CDR1 LNHDA, CDR2 SQIVND (reference sequence). Trimming took 3 bases from V and 6 from J, leaving 10 bases between them. The CDR3 loop reads CASSIGGLDTQYF. CDR3 nucleotides: TGTGCCAGTAGTATTGGGGGGTTGGATACGCAGTATTTT.

The chain links TRBV19 to TRBJ1-2, with D perhaps matching TRBD1 (5 bases). The germline CDR1 and CDR2 sequences are LNHDA and SQIVND (reference sequence). The V gene lost 0 bases and the J gene lost 8 bases, with 13 bases spanning the gap. CDR3 size: 14 residues. CDR3 DNA sequence: TGTGCCAGTAGTATAGACAGGGAGGGTCGCGGCTACACCTTC. Its protein product is CASSIDREGRGYTF.

This clone was detected only once. The genes are TRBV7-2 and TRBJ1-6; no clear D. V dropped 2 bases and J dropped 15 bases, with 20 bases sitting between them. The CDR3 runs to 15 residues. The germline gives CDR1 SGHTA, CDR2 FQGNSA. The CDR3 region is CASSLSGQVLDGLHF. CDR3 in DNA: TGTGCCAGCAGCTTAAGTGGCCAGGTACTGGATGGCCTCCACTTT.

This chain joins TRBV7-9 and TRBJ2-5, with 7 bases fitting TRBD2. This CDR3 contains 18 residues. V lost 4 bases to trimming and J lost 2 bases; unmatched junction nucleotides: 16. CDR1 and CDR2 from the germline V gene are SEHNR and FQNEAQ (reference sequence). CDR3 bases: TGTGCCAGCAGCTCCCGCTTTACCCAACTAGCGAAACAAGAGACCCAGTACTTC. This sequence encodes CASSSRFTQLAKQETQYF.

The CDR3 loop is CASSLVVGRTQPQHF. CDR3 DNA sequence: TGTGCCAGCAGCTTGGTCGTGGGGAGAACGCAGCCCCAGCATTTT. This sequence joins TRBV5-5 and TRBJ1-5; D is uncertain. This CDR3 contains 15 residues. Trimming stripped 0 bases from V and 7 bases from J, with 14 bases between. The germline V gene encodes CDR1 SGHKS and CDR2 YYEKEE (reference sequence).

The chain links TRBV6-5 to TRBJ1-2; D is unclear. The CDR3 is 12 amino acids. The V and J ends lost 5 bases and 0 bases respectively, with 4 bases between them. Germline CDR1 MNHEY, CDR2 SVGAGI. In nucleotides, the CDR3 is TGTGCCAGCAGTCCTGCTAACTATGGCTACACCTTC. This gives the protein CASSPANYGYTF.

V and J are TRBV4-1 and TRBJ2-1, with TRBD2 as a possible D gene (5 bases). Germline CDR1 reads MGHRA; CDR2 reads YSYEKL. Trimming stripped 0 bases from V and 6 bases from J, with 12 bases between. The CDR3 sequence is 15 residues long. This CDR3 reads CASSQDPGWGNEQFF. CDR3 sequence (DNA): TGCGCCAGCAGCCAAGATCCGGGATGGGGCAATGAGCAGTTCTTC.

This chain links TRBV7-9 with TRBJ1-1; perhaps TRBD1 as D (6 bases). V shed 6 bases and J shed 0 bases, with 14 bases lying between them. The CDR3 covers 15 residues. Germline lookup yields CDR1 SEHNR and CDR2 FQNEAQ (reference sequence). The CDR3 loop is CASRDGQPMNTEAFF. The CDR3 nucleotides are TGTGCCAGCAGGGATGGACAGCCCATGAACACTGAAGCTTTCTTT. Together with reference TRBV7-9 and TRBJ1-1, the CDR3 gives the full variable domain: DTGVSQNPRHKITKRGQNVTFRCDPISEHNRLYWYRQTLGQGPEFLTYFQNEAQLEKSRLLSDRFSAERPKGSFSTLEIQRTEQGDSAMYLCASRDGQPMNTEAFFGQGTRLTVV.

The rearrangement joins TRBV12-3 or TRBV12-4 to TRBJ1-1; D perhaps matches TRBD1 (5 bases). V lost 6 bases and J 3 bases, leaving 11 bases between the germline ends. The CDR3 consists of 13 residues. CDR3 DNA: TGTGCCAGCAGCTCCGACAGAGACACTGAAGCTTTCTTT. Amino acid sequence: CASSSDRDTEAFF.

The chain has TRBV7-2 and TRBJ2-1; 14 bases are a match to TRBD2. Germline CDR1 and CDR2: SGHTA and FQGNSA. With 9 bases clipped from V and 6 bases from J, the junction kept 4 bases outside the gene matches. The CDR3 loop spans 14 amino acids. CDR3 region: CASRLAGGTNEQFF. The CDR3 DNA is TGTGCCAGTCGACTAGCGGGGGGGACCAATGAGCAGTTCTTC.

This chain joins TRBV12-3 or TRBV12-4 and TRBJ2-2; a weak D match, TRBD1 (5 bases). Trimming left V 7 bases short and J 0 bases short, with 6 bases between. This CDR3 is built from 13 residues. CDR3 in amino acids: CASTGSNTGELFF. In DNA form, the CDR3 reads TGTGCCAGCACAGGGTCGAACACCGGGGAGCTGTTTTTT.

This clone has a handful of counts. The chain combines TRBV18 with TRBJ1-5; 7 positions match TRBD1. This CDR3 spans 15 amino acids. With 4 bases clipped from V and 1 base from J, the junction kept 4 bases outside the gene matches. Germline CDR1 KGHSH, CDR2 LQKENI. In DNA form, the CDR3 reads TGTGCCAGCTCACTGAAGACAGGGAGCAATCAGCCCCAGCATTTT. Translating gives CASSLKTGSNQPQHF.

The chain combines TRBV9 with TRBJ2-3, with no clear D. V lost 0 bases to trimming and J lost 6 bases, with 8 bases between them. Looked up from germline, CDR1 is SGDLS and CDR2 is YYNGEE. The CDR3 spans 13 residues. The CDR3 DNA reads as TGTGCCAGCAGCGTAGCCGCGGTGGATACGCAGTATTTT. Its translation: CASSVAAVDTQYF.

The V and J genes are TRBV24-1 and TRBJ2-2; 7 bases map to TRBD2. Unmatched junction bases numbered 13, after V lost 4 bases and J lost 0 bases. The CDR3 spans 19 residues. Germline CDR1 and CDR2: KGHDR and SFDVKD. The CDR3 sequence is CATSEPCRREGSNTGELFF. Here the CDR3 DNA reads TGTGCCACCAGTGAACCCTGCCGAAGGGAGGGCTCGAACACCGGGGAGCTGTTTTTT.

The chain has TRBV7-2 and TRBJ1-2, with 12 bases lining up with TRBD1. J gave up 7 bases and V 7 bases, and 10 bases lay outside the gene matches. This CDR3 has 15 residues. Germline lookup yields CDR1 SGHTA and CDR2 FQGNSA. The CDR3 DNA reads TGTGCCAGCACTAATCGAAAGGGACAGGGGGCTGGCTACACCTTC. It codes for CASTNRKGQGAGYTF.

The rearrangement uses TRBV6-5 and TRBJ1-2; possibly TRBD1 for D (6 bases). Per the germline V gene, CDR1 is MNHEY and CDR2 is SVGAGI. V was cut by 0 bases and J by 5 bases, with 10 bases left in between. The CDR3 has 14 residues. This CDR3 reads CASSYSRGTYGYTF. The CDR3 coding sequence is TGTGCCAGCAGTTACTCGAGGGGGACATATGGCTACACCTTC.

V gene TRBV7-2 combines with J gene TRBJ1-1; D ambiguous. The germline V gene has CDR1 SGHTA and CDR2 FQGNSA. The CDR3 runs 15 residues. Trimming took 6 bases from V and 1 from J, leaving 15 bases between them. CDR3 sequence: CASSPPGIRNTEAFF. The CDR3, as DNA: TGTGCCAGCAGTCCTCCCGGGATCCGGAACACTGAAGCTTTCTTT. Full variable domain (rest looked up from reference TRBV7-2 and TRBJ1-1): GAGVSQSPSNKVTEKGKDVELRCDPISGHTALYWYRQSLGQGLEFLIYFQGNSAPDKSGLPSDRFSAERTGGSVSTLTIQRTQQEDSAVYLCASSPPGIRNTEAFFGQGTRLTVV.

The genes are TRBV10-1 and TRBJ1-1; maybe TRBD1 (5 bases). Trimming cost V 5 bases and J 5 bases, with 18 bases left between them. CDR1 and CDR2 from the germline V gene are WNHNN and SYGVQD (reference sequence). The CDR3 length is 15 residues. CDR3 DNA sequence: TGCGCCAGCAGTACCGGAGGGGCGGGAGGGACTGAAGCTTTCTTT. As protein: CASSTGGAGGTEAFF.

This chain links TRBV6-2 or TRBV6-3 with TRBJ2-2; possibly TRBD2 for D (6 bases). Germline lookup yields CDR1 MNHEY and CDR2 SVGEGT. The CDR3 length is 14 residues. Trimming pared 4 bases from V and 3 bases from J, leaving 9 bases between. Here the CDR3 reads CASSSGTYTGELFF. The CDR3 coding sequence is TGTGCCAGCAGTTCCGGGACTTACACCGGGGAGCTGTTTTTT.